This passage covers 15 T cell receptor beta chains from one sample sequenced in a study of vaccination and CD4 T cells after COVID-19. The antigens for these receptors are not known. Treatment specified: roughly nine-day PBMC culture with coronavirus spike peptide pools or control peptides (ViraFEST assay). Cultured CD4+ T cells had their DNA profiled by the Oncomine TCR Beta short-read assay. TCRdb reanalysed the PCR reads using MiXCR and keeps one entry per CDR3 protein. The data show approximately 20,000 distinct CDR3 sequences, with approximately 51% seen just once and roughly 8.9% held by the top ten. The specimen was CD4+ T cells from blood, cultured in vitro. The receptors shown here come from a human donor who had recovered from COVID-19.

CDR3 DNA sequence: TGTGCCAGCAGCTTAGCAGTAGACGGGACTAGCTTGATTGAGCAGTTCTTC. It encodes CASSLAVDGTSLIEQFF. V gene TRBV7-9 combines with J gene TRBJ2-1; 9 nucleotides line up with TRBD2. Germline CDR1 is SEHNR and CDR2 is FQNEAQ (reference sequence). Trimming at V came to 0 bases and at J to 9 bases, leaving 12 bases not matched to a gene. The CDR3 sequence is 17 residues long.

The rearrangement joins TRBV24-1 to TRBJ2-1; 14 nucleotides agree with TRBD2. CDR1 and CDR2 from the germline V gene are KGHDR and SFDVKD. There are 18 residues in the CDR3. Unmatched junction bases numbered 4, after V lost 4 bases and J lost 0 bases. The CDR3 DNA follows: TGTGCCACCAGTGAGTCCGGGACTAGCGGGGGCTCCTACAATGAGCAGTTCTTC. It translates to CATSESGTSGGSYNEQFF.

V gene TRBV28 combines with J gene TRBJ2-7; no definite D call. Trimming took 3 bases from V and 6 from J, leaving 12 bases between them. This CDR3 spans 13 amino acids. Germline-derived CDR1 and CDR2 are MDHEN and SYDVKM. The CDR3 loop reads CASSFPPKSEQYF. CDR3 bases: TGTGCCAGCAGTTTCCCCCCTAAAAGCGAGCAGTACTTC.

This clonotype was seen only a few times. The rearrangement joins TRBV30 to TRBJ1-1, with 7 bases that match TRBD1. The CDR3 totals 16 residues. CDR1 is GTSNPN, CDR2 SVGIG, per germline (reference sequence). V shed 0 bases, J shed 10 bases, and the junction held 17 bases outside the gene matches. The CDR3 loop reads CAWSVMGTVRGIAAFF. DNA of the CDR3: TGTGCCTGGAGTGTAATGGGGACAGTTAGGGGTATCGCAGCTTTCTTT. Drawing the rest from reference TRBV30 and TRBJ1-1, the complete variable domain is SQTIHQWPATLVQPVGSPLSLECTVEGTSNPNLYWYRQAAGRGLQLLFYSVGIGQISSEVPQNLSASRPQDRQFILSSKKLLLSDSGFYLCAWSVMGTVRGIAAFFGQGTRLTVV.

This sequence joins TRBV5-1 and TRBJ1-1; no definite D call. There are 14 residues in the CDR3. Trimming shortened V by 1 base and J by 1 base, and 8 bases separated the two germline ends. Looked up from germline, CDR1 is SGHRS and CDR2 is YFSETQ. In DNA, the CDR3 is TGCGCCAGCAGCTTGAATCGCAGGAACACTGAAGCTTTCTTT. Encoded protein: CASSLNRRNTEAFF.

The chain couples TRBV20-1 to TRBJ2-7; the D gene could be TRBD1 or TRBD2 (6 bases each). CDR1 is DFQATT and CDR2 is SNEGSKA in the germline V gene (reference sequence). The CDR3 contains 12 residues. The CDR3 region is CSTGGPSYEQYF. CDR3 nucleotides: TGCTCAACCGGGGGCCCCTCCTACGAGCAGTACTTC.

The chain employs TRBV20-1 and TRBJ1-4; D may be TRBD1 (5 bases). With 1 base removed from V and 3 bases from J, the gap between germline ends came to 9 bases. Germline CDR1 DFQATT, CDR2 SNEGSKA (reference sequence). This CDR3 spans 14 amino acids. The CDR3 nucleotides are TGCAGTGCTAGAGCCCGGGGGTCTAATGAAAAACTGTTTTTT. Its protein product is CSARARGSNEKLFF.

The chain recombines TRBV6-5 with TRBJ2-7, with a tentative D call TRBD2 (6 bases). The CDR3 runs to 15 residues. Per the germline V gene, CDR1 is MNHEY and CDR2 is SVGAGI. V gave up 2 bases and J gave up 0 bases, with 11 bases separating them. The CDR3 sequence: CASSYGGLGSYEQYF. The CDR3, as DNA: TGTGCCAGCAGTTACGGGGGACTGGGCTCCTACGAGCAGTACTTC.

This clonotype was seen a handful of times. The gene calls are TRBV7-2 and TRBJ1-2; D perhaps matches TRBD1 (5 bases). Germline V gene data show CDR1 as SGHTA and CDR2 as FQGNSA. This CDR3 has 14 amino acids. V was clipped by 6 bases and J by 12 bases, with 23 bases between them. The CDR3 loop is CASRTLARDGFDTF. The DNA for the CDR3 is TGTGCCAGCAGAACACTGGCCCGGGACGGATTTGACACCTTC.

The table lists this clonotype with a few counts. The CDR3, as DNA: TGCAGTGCTCGGGCCCACGTGGGCACAGATACGCAGTATTTT. Translation gives CSARAHVGTDTQYF. J is TRBJ2-3 and V is TRBV20-1; D gene uncertain. The CDR3 consists of 14 residues. The V gene lost 5 bases and the J gene lost 1 base, with 13 bases spanning the gap. The germline CDR1 and CDR2 sequences are DFQATT and SNEGSKA (reference sequence).

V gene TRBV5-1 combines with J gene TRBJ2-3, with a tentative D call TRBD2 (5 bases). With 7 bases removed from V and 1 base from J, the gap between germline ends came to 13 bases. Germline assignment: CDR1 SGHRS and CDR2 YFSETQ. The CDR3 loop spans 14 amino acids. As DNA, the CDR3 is TGCGCCAGCTGGAAGGGAGACGGCACAGATACGCAGTATTTT. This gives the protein CASWKGDGTDTQYF.

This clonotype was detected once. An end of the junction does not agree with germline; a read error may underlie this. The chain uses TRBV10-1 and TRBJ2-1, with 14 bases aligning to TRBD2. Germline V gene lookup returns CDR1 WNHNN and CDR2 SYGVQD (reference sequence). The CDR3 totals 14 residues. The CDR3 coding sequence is TGCGCCAGCAGTGAGTCTGTGGGGACTAGCGGGAGAATCTTC. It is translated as CASSESVGTSGRIF.

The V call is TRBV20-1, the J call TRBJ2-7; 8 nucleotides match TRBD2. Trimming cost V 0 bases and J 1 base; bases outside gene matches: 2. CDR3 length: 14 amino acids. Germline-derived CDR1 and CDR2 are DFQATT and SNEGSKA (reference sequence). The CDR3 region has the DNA TGCAGTGCTAGAGAATCGGGAGGGTCCTACGAGCAGTACTTC. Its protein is CSARESGGSYEQYF.

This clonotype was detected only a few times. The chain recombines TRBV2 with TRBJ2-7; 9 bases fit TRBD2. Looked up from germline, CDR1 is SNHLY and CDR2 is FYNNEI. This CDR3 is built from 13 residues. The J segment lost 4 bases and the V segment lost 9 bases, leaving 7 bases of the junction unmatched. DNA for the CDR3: TGTGCCAGTATAGCGGGAGTAGGGTACGAGCAGTACTTC. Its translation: CASIAGVGYEQYF.

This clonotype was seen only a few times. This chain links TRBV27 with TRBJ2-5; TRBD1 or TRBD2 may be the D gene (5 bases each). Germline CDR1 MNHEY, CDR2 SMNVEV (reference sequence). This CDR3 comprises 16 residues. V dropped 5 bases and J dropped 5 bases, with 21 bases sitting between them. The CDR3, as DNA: TGTGCCAGCAGTCCCCTCATTTCCGGGGCTGGGGAGACCCAGTACTTC. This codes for CASSPLISGAGETQYF.